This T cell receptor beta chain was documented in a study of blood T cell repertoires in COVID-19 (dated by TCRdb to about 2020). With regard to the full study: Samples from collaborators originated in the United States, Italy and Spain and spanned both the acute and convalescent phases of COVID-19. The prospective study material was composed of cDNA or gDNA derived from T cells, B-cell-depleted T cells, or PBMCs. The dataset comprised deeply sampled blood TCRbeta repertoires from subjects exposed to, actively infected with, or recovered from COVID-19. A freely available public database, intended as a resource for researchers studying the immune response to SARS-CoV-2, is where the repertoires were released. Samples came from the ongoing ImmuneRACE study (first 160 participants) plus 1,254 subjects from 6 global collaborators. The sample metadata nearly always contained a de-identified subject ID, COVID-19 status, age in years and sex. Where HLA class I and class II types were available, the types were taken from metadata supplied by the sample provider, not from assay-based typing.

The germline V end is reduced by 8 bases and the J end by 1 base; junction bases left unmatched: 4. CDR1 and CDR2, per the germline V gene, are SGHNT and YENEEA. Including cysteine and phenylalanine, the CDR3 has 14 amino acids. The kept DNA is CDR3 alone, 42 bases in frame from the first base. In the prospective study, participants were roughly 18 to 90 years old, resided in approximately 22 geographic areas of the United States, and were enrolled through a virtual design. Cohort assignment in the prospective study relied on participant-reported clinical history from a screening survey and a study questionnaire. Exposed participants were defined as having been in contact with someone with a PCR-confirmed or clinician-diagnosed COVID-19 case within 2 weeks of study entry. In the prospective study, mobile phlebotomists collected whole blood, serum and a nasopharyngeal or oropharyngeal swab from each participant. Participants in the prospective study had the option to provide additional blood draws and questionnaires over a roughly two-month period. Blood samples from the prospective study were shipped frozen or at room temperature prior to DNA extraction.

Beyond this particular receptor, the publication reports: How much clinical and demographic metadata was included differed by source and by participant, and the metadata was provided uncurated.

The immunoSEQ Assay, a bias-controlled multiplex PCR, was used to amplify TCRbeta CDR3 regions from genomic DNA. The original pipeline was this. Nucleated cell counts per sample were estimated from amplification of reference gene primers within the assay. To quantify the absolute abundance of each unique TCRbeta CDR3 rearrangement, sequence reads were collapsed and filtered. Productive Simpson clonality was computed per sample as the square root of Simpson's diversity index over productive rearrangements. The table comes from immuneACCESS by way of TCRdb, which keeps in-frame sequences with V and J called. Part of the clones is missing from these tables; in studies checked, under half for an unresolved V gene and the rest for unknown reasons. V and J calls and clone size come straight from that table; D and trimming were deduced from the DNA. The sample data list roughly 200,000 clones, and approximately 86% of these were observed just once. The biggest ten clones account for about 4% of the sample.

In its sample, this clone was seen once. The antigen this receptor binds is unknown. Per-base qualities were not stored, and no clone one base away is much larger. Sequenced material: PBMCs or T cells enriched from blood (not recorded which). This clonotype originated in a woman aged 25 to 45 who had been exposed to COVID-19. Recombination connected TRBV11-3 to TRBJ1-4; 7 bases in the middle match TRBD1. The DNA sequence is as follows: TGTGCCAGCCAAGGGGGCAAAACTAATGAAAAACTGTTTTTT. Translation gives CASQGGKTNEKLFF. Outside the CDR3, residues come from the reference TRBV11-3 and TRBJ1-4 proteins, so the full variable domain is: EAGVVQSPRYKIIEKKQPVAFWCNPISGHNTLYWYLQNLGQGPELLIRYENEEAVDDSQLPKDRFSAERLKGVDSTLKIQPAELGDSAVYLCASQGGKTNEKLFFGSGTQLSVL.